What follows are 17 T cell receptor beta chains derived from one specimen sequenced in a study of shared clonotypes between healthy human individuals. TCRdb keeps only in-frame clones here, not all; method: immunoSEQ multiplex PCR. The sample has some 1.1 million clones, 70% to 80% seen once. The material sequenced was memory CD4+ T cells from PBMCs. This sample's subset: CD45RA-negative fraction. These receptors were obtained from a man younger than 35 in good health. Some clones in this sample may be carry-over from other donors' samples.

This clone was counted a few times. The rearrangement links TRBV11-3 to TRBJ2-7; D possibly uses TRBD1 or TRBD2 (5 bases each). The germline V and J ends were trimmed by 4 bases and 0 bases, with 13 bases remaining between them. This CDR3 has 15 amino acids. Looked up from germline, CDR1 is SGHNT and CDR2 is YENEEA. This CDR3 reads CASSSRSGTSYEQYF. For the CDR3, the DNA is TGTGCCAGCAGCTCCCGTTCTGGGACCTCCTACGAGCAGTACTTC.

V and J are TRBV7-2 and TRBJ2-1; D gene unclear. The CDR3 extends over 13 amino acids. Trimming stripped 4 bases from V and 9 bases from J, with 13 bases between. Germline V gene sequence: CDR1 SGHTA, CDR2 FQGNSA. The CDR3 region is CASSSGRVIEQFF. The DNA of the CDR3 is TGTGCCAGCAGCTCCGGCCGTGTAATTGAGCAGTTCTTC.

This sequence joins TRBV28 and TRBJ2-7, with a possible D match to TRBD2 (6 bases). The length of the CDR3 is 14 residues. CDR1 and CDR2 (germline): MDHEN, SYDVKM. Between the trimmed V and J ends, which lost 6 bases and 3 bases, there was a span of 15 bases. CDR3 loop: CASREGGPIYEQYF. The DNA of the CDR3 is TGTGCCAGCAGGGAGGGAGGACCAATCTACGAGCAGTACTTC.

The rearrangement joins TRBV4-2 to TRBJ1-4, with TRBD1 as a possible D gene (5 bases). CDR1 and CDR2 (germline): LGHNA, YNFKEQ. The germline V and J ends were trimmed by 3 bases and 0 bases, with 11 bases remaining between them. The CDR3 length is 16 residues. The CDR3 sequence: CASSQQGGATNEKLFF. CDR3 coding DNA: TGTGCCAGCAGCCAGCAGGGAGGGGCAACTAATGAAAAACTGTTTTTT.

The chain carries TRBV19 and TRBJ2-7; D may be TRBD2 (6 bases). CDR3 length equals 16 residues. CDR1 is LNHDA and CDR2 is SQIVND in the germline V gene (reference sequence). Trimming removed 3 bases at V and 3 bases at J, with 18 bases between. Written as DNA, the CDR3 is TGTGCCAGTAGTATCCGGGTCTCCTCGGAGGGCTACGAGCAGTACTTC. Protein sequence: CASSIRVSSEGYEQYF.

This sequence joins TRBV15 and TRBJ1-3; D perhaps matches TRBD1 (5 bases). Per germline, CDR1 LNHNV and CDR2 YYDKDF (reference sequence). The V end was cut by 0 bases, the J end by 2 bases, with 11 bases between. This CDR3 is built from 16 residues. The CDR3 coding sequence is TGTGCCACCAGCAGAGATTTTAGGGGCGCTGGAAACACCATATATTTT. Protein sequence: CATSRDFRGAGNTIYF.

This chain uses TRBV27 with TRBJ1-6; no definite D call. Per the germline V gene, CDR1 is MNHEY and CDR2 is SMNVEV (reference sequence). The CDR3 runs 12 residues. V was cut by 7 bases and J by 4 bases, with 5 bases left in between. CDR3 DNA: TGTGCCAGCAACACGTATAATTCACCCCTCCACTTT. It is translated as CASNTYNSPLHF.

The chain recombines TRBV21-1 with TRBJ1-5; the listed D gene, TRBD1, was not tested against the DNA. TRBV21-1 is reported as a pseudogene. This CDR3 spans 20 amino acids. CDR3 loop: CASSKSGDRSKSESNQPQHF. CDR3 in DNA: TGTGCCAGCAGCAAATCTGGGGACAGGAGCAAGTCGGAGAGCAATCAGCCCCAGCATTTT.

V and J are TRBV6-5 and TRBJ1-4; 7 positions agree with TRBD1. Germline V gene data show CDR1 as MNHEY and CDR2 as SVGAGI. This CDR3 is 15 amino acids long. V shed 6 bases, J shed 6 bases, and the junction held 10 bases outside the gene matches. The CDR3 DNA reads TGTGCCAGCAGAGAAACAGGGGAGGGTTATGAAAAACTGTTTTTT. This sequence encodes CASRETGEGYEKLFF.

About this clone itself: Other DNA variants within this sample encode the same CDR3. The chain joins TRBV5-6 to TRBJ2-2; 9 nucleotides match TRBD1. This CDR3 is 16 amino acids long. Germline CDR1 and CDR2: SGHDT and YYEEEE. Trimming cost V 4 bases and J 2 bases; bases outside gene matches: 6. The CDR3 region has the DNA TGTGCCAGCAGCCTATGGACAGGGGTCAACACCGGGGAGCTGTTTTTT. Encoded protein: CASSLWTGVNTGELFF.

A note on this clone: This may be a read error: a much more frequent sequence differs by one nucleotide. The chain joins TRBV7-9 to TRBJ2-7; D remains unclear. Germline loops: CDR1 SEHNR, CDR2 FQNEAQ (reference sequence). The V gene lost 8 bases and the J gene lost 2 bases, with 13 bases spanning the gap. The CDR3 has 13 residues. This CDR3 reads CASGSRGPYEQYF. The CDR3 coding sequence is TGTGCCAGCGGCTCCCGAGGACCCTACGAGCAGTACTTC.

The chain is built from TRBV5-1 and TRBJ2-7, with 9 bases that match TRBD1. This CDR3 spans 13 amino acids. Germline CDR1 is SGHRS and CDR2 is YFSETQ. The V and J ends lost 1 base and 6 bases, in that order; junction bases with no gene match: 2. Here the CDR3 DNA reads TGCGCCAGCAGCTTGCCGGGACAGGGCGAGCAGTACTTC. It codes for CASSLPGQGEQYF.

CDR3 loop: CASSPRQEITEAFF. DNA for the CDR3: TGTGCCAGCAGTCCCCGACAGGAAATCACTGAAGCTTTCTTT. The chain is built from TRBV6-5 and TRBJ1-1; D is possibly TRBD1 (6 bases). Germline lookup yields CDR1 MNHEY and CDR2 SVGAGI. The V end was cut by 5 bases, the J end by 4 bases, with 14 bases between. The length of the CDR3 is 14 residues.

In its sample, this clone was seen many times. The chain is built from TRBV28 and TRBJ2-7; maybe TRBD2 (5 bases). The germline gives CDR1 MDHEN, CDR2 SYDVKM. The V and J ends lost 1 base and 4 bases respectively, with 17 bases between them. This CDR3 has 16 amino acids. The CDR3 protein is CASSLSRGNAIYEQYF. CDR3 coding DNA: TGTGCCAGCAGTTTATCTAGAGGGAACGCCATTTACGAGCAGTACTTC.

The gene calls are TRBV25-1 and TRBJ1-1; 9 positions match TRBD1. Germline V gene sequence: CDR1 MGHDK, CDR2 SYGVNS. The CDR3 extends over 15 amino acids. With V trimmed by 5 bases and J by 5 bases, 9 bases remained unmatched. CDR3 in amino acids: CASSKNRGQGTEAFF. The CDR3 bases are TGTGCCAGCAGTAAGAACAGGGGGCAAGGGACTGAAGCTTTCTTT.

The chain has TRBV28 and TRBJ1-6; D is undetermined. The CDR3 is 13 residues long. With 6 bases removed from V and 14 bases from J, the gap between germline ends came to 17 bases. Germline CDR1 is MDHEN and CDR2 is SYDVKM. This CDR3 is CASSLVGSQALHF. CDR3 bases: TGTGCCAGCAGCCTCGTAGGGAGCCAAGCCCTCCACTTT. The full variable domain, with the rest looked up from reference TRBV28 and TRBJ1-6, is DVKVTQSSRYLVKRTGEKVFLECVQDMDHENMFWYRQDPGLGLRLIYFSYDVKMKEKGDIPEGYSVSREKKERFSLILESASTNQTSMYLCASSLVGSQALHFGNGTRLTVT.

The chain is built from TRBV6-6 and TRBJ1-1; tentatively, D is TRBD1 (6 bases). This CDR3 is built from 14 residues. Germline assignment: CDR1 MNHNY and CDR2 SVGAGI (reference sequence). V was pared by 5 bases and J by 7 bases, with 17 bases between. The CDR3 sequence is CASSPIGQTIEAFF. CDR3 nucleotides: TGTGCCAGCAGTCCCATTGGACAGACTATTGAAGCTTTCTTT.